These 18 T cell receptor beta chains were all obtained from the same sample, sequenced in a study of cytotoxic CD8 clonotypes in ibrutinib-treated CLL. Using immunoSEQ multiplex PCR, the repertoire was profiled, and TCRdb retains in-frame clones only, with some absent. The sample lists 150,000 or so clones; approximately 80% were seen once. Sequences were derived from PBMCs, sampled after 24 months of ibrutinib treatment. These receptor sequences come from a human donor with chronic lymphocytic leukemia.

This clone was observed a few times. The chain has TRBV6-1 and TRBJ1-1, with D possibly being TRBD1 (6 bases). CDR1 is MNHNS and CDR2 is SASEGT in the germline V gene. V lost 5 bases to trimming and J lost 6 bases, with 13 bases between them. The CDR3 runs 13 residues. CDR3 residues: CASSPGGRAEAFF. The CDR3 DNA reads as TGTGCCAGCAGTCCCGGGGGCAGGGCTGAAGCTTTCTTT.

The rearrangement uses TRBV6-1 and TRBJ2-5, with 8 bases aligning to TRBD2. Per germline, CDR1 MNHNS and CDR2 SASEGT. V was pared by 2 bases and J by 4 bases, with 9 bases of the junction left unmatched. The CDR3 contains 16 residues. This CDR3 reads CASSELFWAGGETQYF. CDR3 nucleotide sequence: TGTGCCAGCAGTGAATTATTCTGGGCGGGGGGAGAGACCCAGTACTTC.

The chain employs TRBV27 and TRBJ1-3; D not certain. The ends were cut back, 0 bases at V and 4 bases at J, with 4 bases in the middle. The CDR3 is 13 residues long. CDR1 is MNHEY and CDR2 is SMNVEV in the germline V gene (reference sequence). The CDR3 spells CASSLSRGNTIYF. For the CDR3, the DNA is TGTGCCAGCAGTTTATCCCGCGGAAACACCATATATTTT.

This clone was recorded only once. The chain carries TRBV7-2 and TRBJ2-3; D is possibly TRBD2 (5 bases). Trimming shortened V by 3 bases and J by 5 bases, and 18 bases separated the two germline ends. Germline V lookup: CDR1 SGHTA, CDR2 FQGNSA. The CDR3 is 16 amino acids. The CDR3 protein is CASSLELSGRGDTQYF. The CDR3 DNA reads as TGTGCCAGCAGCTTGGAGTTATCGGGTCGGGGAGATACGCAGTATTTT. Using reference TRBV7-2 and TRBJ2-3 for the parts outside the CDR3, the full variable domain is GAGVSQSPSNKVTEKGKDVELRCDPISGHTALYWYRQSLGQGLEFLIYFQGNSAPDKSGLPSDRFSAERTGGSVSTLTIQRTQQEDSAVYLCASSLELSGRGDTQYFGPGTRLTVL.

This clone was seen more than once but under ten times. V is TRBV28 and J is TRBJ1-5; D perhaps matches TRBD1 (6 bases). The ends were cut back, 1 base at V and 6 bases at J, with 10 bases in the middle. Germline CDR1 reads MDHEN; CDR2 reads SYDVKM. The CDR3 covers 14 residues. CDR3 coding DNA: TGTGCCAGCAGTTTATCAGGGGTGGGTCAGCCCCAGCATTTT. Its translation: CASSLSGVGQPQHF.

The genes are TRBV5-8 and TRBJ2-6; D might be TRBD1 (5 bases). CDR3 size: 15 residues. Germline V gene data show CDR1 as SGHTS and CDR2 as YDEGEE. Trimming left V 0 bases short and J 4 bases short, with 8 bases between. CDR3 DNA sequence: TGTGCCAGCAGCTTGGAGGGGTCCGGGGCCAACGTCCTGACTTTC. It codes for CASSLEGSGANVLTF.

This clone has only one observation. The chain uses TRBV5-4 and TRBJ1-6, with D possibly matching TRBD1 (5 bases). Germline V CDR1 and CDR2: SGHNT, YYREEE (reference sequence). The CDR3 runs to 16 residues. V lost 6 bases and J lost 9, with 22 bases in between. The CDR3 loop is CASTKLPGGGGSPLHF. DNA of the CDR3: TGTGCCAGCACCAAATTACCCGGGGGAGGTGGTTCACCCCTCCACTTT.

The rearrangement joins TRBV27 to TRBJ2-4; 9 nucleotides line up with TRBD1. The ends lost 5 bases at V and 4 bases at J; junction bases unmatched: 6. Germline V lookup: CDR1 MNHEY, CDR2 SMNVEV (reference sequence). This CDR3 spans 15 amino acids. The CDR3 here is CASSEDRGMKNIQYF. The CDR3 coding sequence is TGTGCCAGCAGTGAGGACAGGGGTATGAAAAACATTCAGTACTTC.

The CDR3 DNA sequence: TGTGCCAGCAGTCTAAGGGGAGCTATGGCGGGAGTTTCCGAGCAGTACTTC. Translating gives CASSLRGAMAGVSEQYF. The chain joins TRBV27 to TRBJ2-7, with 7 bases matching TRBD2. After removal of 5 bases from V and 6 bases from J, the junction contained 19 bases not matched to a gene. Germline V gene lookup returns CDR1 MNHEY and CDR2 SMNVEV (reference sequence). The CDR3 contains 17 residues.

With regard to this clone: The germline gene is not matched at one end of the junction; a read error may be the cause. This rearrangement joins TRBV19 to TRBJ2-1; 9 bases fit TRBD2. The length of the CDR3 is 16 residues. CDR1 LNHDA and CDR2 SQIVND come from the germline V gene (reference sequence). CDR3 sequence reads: CASRIAGVGSYNEQFF. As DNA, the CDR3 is TGTGCCAGTAGGATAGCGGGAGTGGGGTCCTACAATGAGCAGTTCTTC.

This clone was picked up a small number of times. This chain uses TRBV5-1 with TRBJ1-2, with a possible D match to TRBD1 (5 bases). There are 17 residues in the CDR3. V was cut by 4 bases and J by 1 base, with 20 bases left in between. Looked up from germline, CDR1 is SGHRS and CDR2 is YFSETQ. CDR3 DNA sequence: TGCGCCAGCAGCGTGGACATTTATTTGGGCGATAACTATGGCTACACCTTC. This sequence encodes CASSVDIYLGDNYGYTF.

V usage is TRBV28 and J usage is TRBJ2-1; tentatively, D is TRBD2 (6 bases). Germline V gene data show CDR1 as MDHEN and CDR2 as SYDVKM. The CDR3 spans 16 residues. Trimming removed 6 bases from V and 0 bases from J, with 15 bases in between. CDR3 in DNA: TGTGCCAGCAGCCTGGGCCTAGCGACCTCCTACAATGAGCAGTTCTTC. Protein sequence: CASSLGLATSYNEQFF.

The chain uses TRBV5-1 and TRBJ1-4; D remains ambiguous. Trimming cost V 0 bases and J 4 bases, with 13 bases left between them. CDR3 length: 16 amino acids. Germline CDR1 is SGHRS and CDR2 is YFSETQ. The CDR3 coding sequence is TGCGCCAGCAGCTTGGCGGGTCGAACTAATAATGAAAAACTGTTTTTT. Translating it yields CASSLAGRTNNEKLFF.

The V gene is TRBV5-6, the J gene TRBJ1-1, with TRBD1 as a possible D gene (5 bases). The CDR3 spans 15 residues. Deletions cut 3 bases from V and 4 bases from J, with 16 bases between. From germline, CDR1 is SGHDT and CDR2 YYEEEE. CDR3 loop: CASSSLFWGGTEAFF. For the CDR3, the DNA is TGTGCCAGCAGCTCACTCTTTTGGGGGGGCACTGAAGCTTTCTTT.

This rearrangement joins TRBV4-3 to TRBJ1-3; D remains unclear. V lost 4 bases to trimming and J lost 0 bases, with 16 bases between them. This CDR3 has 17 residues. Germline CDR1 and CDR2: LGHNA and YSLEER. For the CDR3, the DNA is TGCGCCAGCAGCCGCACCCTAACGACCAACTCTGGAAACACCATATATTTT. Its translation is CASSRTLTTNSGNTIYF.

CDR3 amino acids: CASSRSRDSPLHF. CDR3 DNA: TGTGCCAGCAGTCGCAGCAGAGATTCACCCCTCCACTTT. The chain employs TRBV6-5 and TRBJ1-6; no firm D call. Per the germline V gene, CDR1 is MNHEY and CDR2 is SVGAGI. The germline V and J ends were trimmed by 5 bases and 8 bases, with 10 bases remaining between them. This CDR3 region has 13 residues.

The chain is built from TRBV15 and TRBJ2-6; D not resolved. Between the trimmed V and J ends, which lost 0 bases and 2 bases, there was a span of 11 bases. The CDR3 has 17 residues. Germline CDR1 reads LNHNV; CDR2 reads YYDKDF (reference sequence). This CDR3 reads CATSRDLGFAGANVLTF. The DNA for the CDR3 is TGTGCCACCAGCAGAGATTTGGGGTTCGCTGGGGCCAACGTCCTGACTTTC.

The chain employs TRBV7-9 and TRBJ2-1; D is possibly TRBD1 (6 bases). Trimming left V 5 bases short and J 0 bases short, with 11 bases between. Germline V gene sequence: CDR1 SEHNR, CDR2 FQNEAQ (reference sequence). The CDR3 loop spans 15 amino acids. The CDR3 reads CASSVAQGSYNEQFF. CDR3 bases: TGTGCCAGCAGCGTCGCACAGGGCTCCTACAATGAGCAGTTCTTC.